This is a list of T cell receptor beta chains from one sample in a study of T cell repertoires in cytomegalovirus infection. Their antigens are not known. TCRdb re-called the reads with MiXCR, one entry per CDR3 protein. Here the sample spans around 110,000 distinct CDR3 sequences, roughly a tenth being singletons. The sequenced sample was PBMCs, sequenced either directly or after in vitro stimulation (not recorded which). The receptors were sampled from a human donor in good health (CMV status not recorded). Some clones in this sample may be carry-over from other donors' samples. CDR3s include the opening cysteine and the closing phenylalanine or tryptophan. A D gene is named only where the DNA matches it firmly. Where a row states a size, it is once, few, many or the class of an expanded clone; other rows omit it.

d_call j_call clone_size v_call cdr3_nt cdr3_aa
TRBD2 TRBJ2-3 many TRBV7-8 TGTGCCAGCACCCTTTCGGGGGGGCTGAACACAGATACGCAGTATTTT CASTLSGGLNTDTQYF
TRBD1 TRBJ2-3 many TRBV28 TGTGCCAGCAGCACCGACAGGGGGGGCACAGATACGCAGTATTTT CASSTDRGGTDTQYF
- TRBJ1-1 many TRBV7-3 TGTGCCAGCAGCTTAGAGGGAAGGGGCACTGAAGCTTTCTTT CASSLEGRGTEAFF
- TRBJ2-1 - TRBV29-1 TGCAGCGTTGAAGAGAGGGGACGGATTAATGAGCAGTTCTTC CSVEERGRINEQFF
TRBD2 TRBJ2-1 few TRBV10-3 TGTGCCATCAGTGACCTGTCTGGGACTAGCGGATACAATGAGCAGTTCTTC CAISDLSGTSGYNEQFF
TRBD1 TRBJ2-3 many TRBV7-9 TGTGCCAGCAGCCCGATAAAAAGGGGGCGGCAGGATACGCAGTATTTT CASSPIKRGRQDTQYF
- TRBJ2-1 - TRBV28 TGTGCCAGCACCTCGACTAGCTACAATGAGCAGTTCTTC CASTSTSYNEQFF
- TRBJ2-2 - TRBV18 TGTGCCAGCTCACCTTTGCCAGCGGTCAGGACCGGGGAGCTGTTTTTT CASSPLPAVRTGELFF
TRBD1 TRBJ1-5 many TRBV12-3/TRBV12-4 TGTGCCAGCAGTTATACAGGGGGCACTCAGCCCCAGCATTTT CASSYTGGTQPQHF
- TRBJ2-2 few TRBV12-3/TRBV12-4 TGTGCCAGCAGTTTAAACGTGGGCGGGAAAACCGGGGAGCTGTTTTTT CASSLNVGGKTGELFF
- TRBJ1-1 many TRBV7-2 TGTGCCAGCAGCTTAGCGCCTCCGGACACTGAAGCTTTCTTT CASSLAPPDTEAFF
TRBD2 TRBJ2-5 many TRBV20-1 TGCAGTGCTAGTCGACTAGCGGGAGGGCTCGGCCAGTACTTC CSASRLAGGLGQYF
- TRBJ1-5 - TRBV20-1 TGCAGTGCTGAACCAGGAGATCAGCCCCAGCATTTT CSAEPGDQPQHF
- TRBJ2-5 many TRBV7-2 TGTGCCAGCAGCCAAGGCAGGACGTTTGAGACCCAGTACTTC CASSQGRTFETQYF
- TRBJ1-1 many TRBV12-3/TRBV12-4 TGTGCCAGCGGGCTTGCCCCCGTGAGAACTAAAGCTTTCTTT CASGLAPVRTKAFF
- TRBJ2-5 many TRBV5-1 TGTGCCAGCAGCTTAGGTCAGGGGGAGACCCAGTACTTC CASSLGQGETQYF
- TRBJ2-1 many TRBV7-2 TGTGCCAGCTTCTCCCCAAGGTTCGGGAGGGGGCTCAATGAGCAGTTCTTC CASFSPRFGRGLNEQFF
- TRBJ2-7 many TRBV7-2 TGTGCCAGCAAAGGGATCCGCCGGGACGAAGAAGCCTACGAGCAGTACTTC CASKGIRRDEEAYEQYF
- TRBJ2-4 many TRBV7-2 TGTGCCAGCAGCTTAGAAGGACAGGCCAAAAACATTCAGTACTTC CASSLEGQAKNIQYF
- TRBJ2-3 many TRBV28 TGTGCCAGCAGCCCTACCTTACTAAACACAGATACGCAGTATTTT CASSPTLLNTDTQYF
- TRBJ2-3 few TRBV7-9 TGTGCCAGCAGCAAGGTTACAGATACGCAGTATTTT CASSKVTDTQYF
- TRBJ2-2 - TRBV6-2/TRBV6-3 TGTGCCAGCAACAAAAGGGGTTCGAACACCGGGGAGCTGTTTTTT CASNKRGSNTGELFF
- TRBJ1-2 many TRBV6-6 TGTGCCAGCAAGAGGTTGGGACTGAGCACGTATGGCTACACCTTC CASKRLGLSTYGYTF
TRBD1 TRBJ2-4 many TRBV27 TGTGCCAGCAGCCCCGGGACAGGGTGGGTCATTCAGTACTTC CASSPGTGWVIQYF
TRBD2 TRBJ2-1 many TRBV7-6 TGTGCCAGCAGCCACCCGCTAGCGGGAGCCGGAAATGAGCAGTTCTTC CASSHPLAGAGNEQFF
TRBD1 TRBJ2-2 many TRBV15 TGTGCCACCAGCATTGATAGGATGGACAGGGGGGGTTTGTTTGCGGAGCTGTTTTTT CATSIDRMDRGGLFAELFF
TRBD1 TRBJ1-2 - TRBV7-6 TGTGCCAGCAGCGATAGGGCAGGGGGCGCGGACACCTTC CASSDRAGGADTF
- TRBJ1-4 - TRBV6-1 TGTGCCAGCAGTGAAATGGCAAGTTCAACTAATGAAAAACTGTTTTTT CASSEMASSTNEKLFF
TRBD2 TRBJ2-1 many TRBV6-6 TGTGCCAGCAGGCTAGCGGGAAGCTCCTACAATGAGCAGTTCTTC CASRLAGSSYNEQFF
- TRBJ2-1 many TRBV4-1 TGCGCCAGCAGCCAAGATTTCCGACGAGACAATGAGCAGTTCTTC CASSQDFRRDNEQFF
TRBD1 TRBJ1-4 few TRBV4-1 TGCGCCAGCAGCCCCCGGACAGGCGCAACTAATGAAAAACTGTTTTTT CASSPRTGATNEKLFF
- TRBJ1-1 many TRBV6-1 TGTGCCAGCAGTGAGACTTCACGGAACACTGAAGCTTTCTTT CASSETSRNTEAFF
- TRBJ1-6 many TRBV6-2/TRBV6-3 TGTGCCAGCACCGACTACAGGAATTCACCCCTCCACTTT CASTDYRNSPLHF